Listed below are T cell receptor beta chains from one sample, sequenced in a study of blood T cell repertoires in COVID-19. Sequencing used immunoSEQ multiplex PCR; TCRdb keeps in-frame clones, though not all of them. This sample has around 110,000 clones, with 70% to 85% found just once. What was sequenced was peripheral blood. The receptor set was obtained from a woman aged 60-75 years with acute or convalescent COVID-19. The CDR3 runs from the conserved cysteine through the conserved F or W. Fields, in order: CDR3 protein, CDR3 DNA, V gene, J gene, CDR3 length, clone size, D gene. D genes are given only for firm matches. The size entry is marked missing in some rows and otherwise reads once, few, many or a size class.

CDR3 protein: CASSQSTGGRSPLHF
CDR3 DNA: TGTGCCAGCAGCCAAAGTACAGGGGGCCGATCACCCCTCCACTTT
V gene: TRBV28
J gene: TRBJ1-6
CDR3 length: 15
clone size: -
D gene: TRBD1

CDR3 protein: CASSQDPTSGGRSGGELFF
CDR3 DNA: TGTGCCAGCAGCCAAGACCCGACTAGCGGGGGGAGAAGCGGCGGGGAGCTGTTTTTT
V gene: TRBV4-2
J gene: TRBJ2-2
CDR3 length: 19
clone size: -
D gene: TRBD2

CDR3 protein: CASSLLAGGTGPFEQYF
CDR3 DNA: TGTGCCAGCAGCCTCCTCGCCGGGGGGACAGGTCCTTTCGAGCAGTACTTC
V gene: TRBV4-2
J gene: TRBJ2-7
CDR3 length: 17
clone size: -
D gene: -

CDR3 protein: CASSLTTNEKLFF
CDR3 DNA: TGTGCCAGCAGCCTAACAACTAATGAAAAACTGTTTTTT
V gene: TRBV3-1/TRBV3-2
J gene: TRBJ1-4
CDR3 length: 13
clone size: -
D gene: -

CDR3 protein: CASSPDRSTDTQYF
CDR3 DNA: TGTGCCAGCTCTCCGGACAGAAGCACAGATACGCAGTATTTT
V gene: TRBV18
J gene: TRBJ2-3
CDR3 length: 14
clone size: -
D gene: -

CDR3 protein: CAHREGGEGGELFF
CDR3 DNA: TGTGCTCATCGGGAAGGGGGCGAAGGCGGGGAGCTGTTTTTT
V gene: TRBV10-3
J gene: TRBJ2-2
CDR3 length: 14
clone size: -
D gene: TRBD1

CDR3 protein: CASSAEETQYF
CDR3 DNA: TGTGCCAGCAGTGCAGAAGAGACCCAGTACTTC
V gene: TRBV6-6
J gene: TRBJ2-5
CDR3 length: 11
clone size: -
D gene: -

CDR3 protein: CSVESLESGYGYTF
CDR3 DNA: TGCAGCGTTGAATCCCTCGAAAGCGGCTATGGCTACACCTTC
V gene: TRBV29-1
J gene: TRBJ1-2
CDR3 length: 14
clone size: -
D gene: -

CDR3 protein: CASSPYRDTQYF
CDR3 DNA: TGTGCCAGCAGTCCCTACCGGGATACGCAGTATTTT
V gene: TRBV6-5
J gene: TRBJ2-3
CDR3 length: 12
clone size: -
D gene: -

CDR3 protein: CASSPATVMNTEAFF
CDR3 DNA: TGTGCCAGCTCACCAGCGACAGTTATGAACACTGAAGCTTTCTTT
V gene: TRBV18
J gene: TRBJ1-1
CDR3 length: 15
clone size: many
D gene: -

CDR3 protein: CASSWQHYSGANVLTF
CDR3 DNA: TGTGCCAGCAGCTGGCAGCACTACTCTGGGGCCAACGTCCTGACTTTC
V gene: TRBV5-6
J gene: TRBJ2-6
CDR3 length: 16
clone size: -
D gene: -

CDR3 protein: CASSLERGRAVNEQYF
CDR3 DNA: TGCGCCAGCAGCTTGGAACGCGGGAGGGCCGTCAACGAGCAGTACTTC
V gene: TRBV5-1
J gene: TRBJ2-7
CDR3 length: 16
clone size: -
D gene: TRBD2